This T cell receptor beta chain was recorded in a study of T cells in Graves' hyperthyroidism and ophthalmopathy (dated by TCRdb to the late 2010s). A note on the overall study: Peripheral blood samples were taken at the time of initial diagnosis, prior to any treatment. To identify TCR V-J signatures that set the groups apart, the researchers used a discovery cohort of 95 to 100 patients, made up of 43 with Graves' ophthalmopathy and around 58 with stable Graves' hyperthyroidism. Prospective prediction of ophthalmopathy was tested in an independent validation cohort consisting of 18 to 20 hyperthyroidism patients and approximately 16 patients who later progressed to ophthalmopathy. The approximately 100 discovery patients were divided at random into training and test sets in a 7:3 ratio. The study also compared thyroid tissue and blood T-cell repertoires from a handful of Graves' hyperthyroidism patients. Once sampling was done, hyperthyroidism patients were given methimazole at a starting dose of 30 mg daily, whereas ophthalmopathy patients were given high-dose intravenous methylprednisolone. The paper describes TCR Vbeta CDR3 sequencing of some 130 peripheral blood samples, made up of roughly 40 ophthalmopathy patients, 70 to 75 hyperthyroidism patients and 17 progressor patients. General conclusions and limits of the study: Ophthalmopathy was separated from stable hyperthyroidism by a 13 V-J signature model, with approximately 86% sensitivity and approximately 81% specificity obtained in cross-validation and 80%/75% obtained in testing. In validation, progression to ophthalmopathy was predicted by the model with nearly 71% sensitivity and around 75% specificity, a median of roughly six months before onset. No statistical method was used to set the sample size in advance, and investigators knew the group allocation. Most expanded thyroid clonotypes (frequency above 0.001) were also detected in blood, suggesting blood repertoires may reflect thyroid immune responses.

This clonotype was counted a few times. Its antigen target is currently unknown. No base-level quality is on record; no much larger clone is a single base apart. The TCR beta CDR3 regions were amplified from RNA transcripts. A first-round RT-PCR of the TCR CDR3 used the HTBI primer set with the Qiagen OneStep RT-PCR kit. Libraries were constructed in a second round of multiplex PCR, after which size selection and purification were carried out. Paired-end sequencing of the libraries was performed with 100 bp reads on an Illumina HiSeq2000. In the authors' own workflow: Raw data were processed with SOAPnuke, discarding reads with adapters, uncalled bases, mean Phred below 15, or no exact constant-primer or identifier match. High-quality paired reads were merged using COPE v1.2.5, and each unique nucleotide sequence was defined as a clonotype. MiTCR v1.1 was used to align clonotypes to the IMGT TRBV, TRBD and TRBJ reference segments. The analysis was restricted to V-J combinations with a frequency above 0.0001, which together covered 99% to 99.2% of the repertoires. A TCS score was defined as the ratio of F50 (clonal expansion) to E x V (chaos), with BLOSUM62-based TCRdist applied between CDR3 peptides within each V-J. Welch's t-statistics and random forest reduced 450 to 600 V-J features to roughly 13, which were used in a naive Bayes classifier (R e1071). TCRdb applied fastp at Q25 and MiXCR to the public reads, then kept only in-frame beta chains. Rows with one shared CDR3 protein collapse into an entry with the most common genes and DNA. TCRdb's processing, not the authors', yielded these V and J calls. In all, the sample holds some 620,000 distinct CDR3 sequences, and 15% to 20% of those were seen once. The top ten clonotypes cover 3.5% to 4% of the sample.

Stable Graves' hyperthyroidism was defined as no progression to ophthalmopathy during 18 months of follow-up. Hyperthyroidism patients were newly diagnosed, with disease duration under 2 months, and aged 18 to 65 years. The study excluded patients with uncontrolled infections, other autoimmune diseases, pregnancy or lactation. Diagnoses were based on clinical symptoms, serum thyroxine and TRAb, thyroid ultrasound and orbital computed tomography. PBMCs were separated from about 10 ml of fresh peripheral blood using Ficoll-Paque density gradient centrifugation. Total RNA was extracted with Trizol reagent, and quality was checked on an Agilent 2100 Bioanalyzer. V is shortened by 2 bases, J by 4 bases, and the region joining them spans 8 bases. There are 13 amino acids in the CDR3, from cysteine to phenylalanine inclusive. The retained sequence is limited to the CDR3, 39 bases, with the frame set at the first base. Taken from the germline V gene (reference sequence), the CDR1 and CDR2 loops are SEHNR and FQNEAQ.

Material for sequencing was blood. The rearrangement combines TRBV7-9 with TRBJ1-1; too little of a D gene remains to name it. This TCR derives from a woman aged 30 to 39 with Graves' hyperthyroidism. The sequenced DNA: TGTGCCAGCAGCTTACTTTGGGGCACTGAAGCTTTCTTT. Protein translation: CASSLLWGTEAFF.